These 4 T cell receptor beta chains came from one sample sequenced in a study of T cell responses to AZD1222 COVID-19 vaccine. Produced via immunoSEQ multiplex PCR; TCRdb's table is partial and in-frame only. The sample yields about 100,000 clones, 86% seen once. The specimen comprised peripheral blood, sampled on day 0 of AZD1222 vaccination. All receptors come from an adult in good health.

This clone has a single count. CDR3 bases: TGTGCCATCAGTGAGTCGAGTCGGGGCGGCTACACCTTC. Translating it yields CAISESSRGGYTF. The V call is TRBV10-3, the J call TRBJ1-2; D is perhaps TRBD1 (5 bases). CDR1 and CDR2 from the germline V gene are ENHRY and SYGVKD. This CDR3 is 13 amino acids long. V was shortened by 0 bases and J by 8 bases, with 10 bases between the two germline ends.

The V and J genes are TRBV28 and TRBJ1-5; 8 nucleotides line up with TRBD1. The germline V gene has CDR1 MDHEN and CDR2 SYDVKM. This CDR3 has 14 residues. The junction had 8 bases not matched to a gene; V was cut back by 6 bases and J by 7 bases. CDR3 amino acids: CASRQGQGGQPQHF. The CDR3 DNA reads as TGTGCCAGCAGGCAAGGACAGGGAGGCCAGCCCCAGCATTTT.

The rearrangement joins TRBV14 to TRBJ2-1; D possibly matches TRBD1 or TRBD2 (5 bases each). This CDR3 region has 17 residues. The germline V gene encodes CDR1 SGHDN and CDR2 FVKESK. The V gene lost 5 bases and the J gene lost 6 bases, with 23 bases spanning the gap. CDR3 residues: CASSSTGATQIGNEQFF. CDR3 nucleotides: TGTGCCAGCAGCAGCACCGGGGCCACTCAAATCGGCAATGAGCAGTTCTTC. Based on the CDR3 plus reference TRBV14 and TRBJ2-1, the full variable domain is EAGVTQFPSHSVIEKGQTVTLRCDPISGHDNLYWYRRVMGKEIKFLLHFVKESKQDESGMPNNRFLAERTGGTYSTLKVQPAELEDSGVYFCASSSTGATQIGNEQFFGPGTRLTVL.

The gene calls are TRBV5-8 and TRBJ2-1, with D tentatively TRBD1 or TRBD2 (6 bases each). V lost 4 bases to trimming and J lost 12 bases, with 20 bases between them. Germline CDR1 SGHTS, CDR2 YDEGEE. The CDR3 spans 14 residues. CDR3 sequence reads: CASSIGQRAGVQFF. Written as DNA, the CDR3 is TGTGCCAGCAGCATCGGACAGCGGGCCGGCGTGCAGTTCTTC.